The rows below give T cell receptor beta chains drawn from one sample of a study of blood T cells in healthy people across ages. TCRdb called the 5' RACE reads again in MiXCR, with one record for every CDR3 protein. The sample holds approximately 1.5 million distinct CDR3 sequences, about 35% seen once. Sequences were obtained from blood. These receptors all stem from a woman aged 25 to 39 in good health. CDR3s include the opening cysteine and the closing phenylalanine or tryptophan. Each record gives: J gene, clone size, V gene, D gene, CDR3 DNA, CDR3 protein. A D gene is named only where the DNA matches it firmly. Size values are once, few and many counts, or a class for expanded clones, and some rows have none.

TRBJ2-7 | few | TRBV15 | TRBD2 | TGTGCCACCAGCAGCTCCGGGACTAGCGGCTACGAGCAGTACTTC | CATSSSGTSGYEQYF
TRBJ1-4 | . | TRBV27 | TRBD1 | TGTGCCAGCAGTCCACACAGGGGTCCCACTGAAAAACTGTTTTTT | CASSPHRGPTEKLFF
TRBJ1-4 | . | TRBV5-1 | . | TGCGCCAGCAGCTTGGGCAGGGCTCCTAGTGAAAAACTGTTTTTT | CASSLGRAPSEKLFF
TRBJ2-1 | . | TRBV11-2 | . | TGTGCCAGCAGCGACCCCTTTGGCGGGAACCCGTACAATGAGCAGTTCTTC | CASSDPFGGNPYNEQFF
TRBJ1-3 | . | TRBV2 | . | TGTGCCAGCAGTGACGGGATCTCTGGAAACACCATATATTTT | CASSDGISGNTIYF
TRBJ2-7 | . | TRBV7-8 | TRBD1 | TGTGCCAGCAGCTTAAACCTAGCCGGGACAGGGCGCGAAGAGCAGTACTTC | CASSLNLAGTGREEQYF
TRBJ1-6 | . | TRBV13 | . | TGTGCCAGCAGCACCCGGGAGGCCCTTAGCTCCTATAATTCACCCCTCCACTTT | CASSTREALSSYNSPLHF
TRBJ2-1 | few | TRBV12-3/TRBV12-4 | TRBD2 | TGTGCCAGCAACTTTGGGGAGACTAGCGGGAGTCCCCACAATGAGCAGTTCTTC | CASNFGETSGSPHNEQFF
TRBJ2-3 | few | TRBV2 | . | TGTGCCACAAGAGCGACTAGTATAGATACGCAGTATTTT | CATRATSIDTQYF
TRBJ2-1 | many | TRBV29-1 | . | TGCAGCTTTCCCAGGGGTGGTGAGCAGTTCTTC | CSFPRGGEQFF
TRBJ2-5 | many | TRBV7-2 | . | TGTGCCAGCAGCCCTGGACTGAAAGAGACCCAGTACTTC | CASSPGLKETQYF
TRBJ1-2 | . | TRBV12-3/TRBV12-4 | . | TGTGCCAGTGCCCTCGGGAGGGGCTACACCTTC | CASALGRGYTF
TRBJ2-1 | . | TRBV20-1 | . | TGCAGTGCTATCAACAGCGGAAACCTTGGCAATGAGCAGTTCTTC | CSAINSGNLGNEQFF
TRBJ2-3 | . | TRBV18 | . | TGTGCCAGCTCACCACAATCAGGTGTGGCACAAGATACGCAGTATTTT | CASSPQSGVAQDTQYF
TRBJ1-5 | . | TRBV20-1 | . | TGCAGTGCTAGAGTCTTTACAGCGGGCAATCAGCCCCAGCATTTT | CSARVFTAGNQPQHF